The next 10 T cell receptor beta chains were all read from a single sample in a study of cytomegalovirus exposure and HLA in healthy donors. 60 Vbeta and 13 Jbeta primers were used in PCR. This table comes from immunoSEQ multiplex PCR, and its TCRdb copy is limited to in-frame clones, with some not included. The sample comprises approximately 180,000 clones, approximately 80% of which are singletons, and under 5% rests with the top ten. Material for sequencing was PBMCs. The receptors were gathered from a man in his late teens or twenties in good health and CMV-seronegative.

This clone has just one count. J is TRBJ1-1 and V is TRBV28; 7 nucleotides align to TRBD1. The CDR3 runs 14 residues. Per germline, CDR1 MDHEN and CDR2 SYDVKM. Losses at the gene ends were 0 bases for V and 5 bases for J; bases not matched to a gene: 3. CDR3 DNA sequence: TGTGCCAGCAGTTTATGGTCAGGGGGGACTGAAGCTTTCTTT. This translates into CASSLWSGGTEAFF.

The chain has TRBV6-1 and TRBJ1-5, with 8 bases identical to TRBD1. The CDR3 has 14 residues. Germline CDR1 is MNHNS and CDR2 is SASEGT. V dropped 5 bases and J dropped 9; count of bases not matched to a gene: 9. The CDR3 DNA reads TGTGCCAGCAGTTCCAGGGGGCTCTACCGGCCCCAGCATTTT. Amino acid sequence: CASSSRGLYRPQHF.

The V and J genes are TRBV7-2 and TRBJ2-7, with 7 bases aligning to TRBD1. CDR1 and CDR2 (germline): SGHTA, FQGNSA. The ends lost 4 bases at V and 0 bases at J; junction bases unmatched: 3. This CDR3 comprises 14 residues. CDR3 coding DNA: TGTGCCAGCAGCTCGGACAGGAGCTCCTACGAGCAGTACTTC. Protein: CASSSDRSSYEQYF.

The genes are TRBV27 and TRBJ1-1; TRBD1 matches 8 bases. CDR3 length equals 15 residues. V was clipped by 5 bases and J by 8 bases; unmatched bases: 13. Germline lookup yields CDR1 MNHEY and CDR2 SMNVEV (reference sequence). The CDR3 region has the DNA TGTGCCAGCAGTGGAAGCAGGGGGCAACCATGGGAAGCTTTCTTT. This encodes CASSGSRGQPWEAFF.

J is TRBJ2-7 and V is TRBV25-1; 9 nucleotides align to TRBD1. This CDR3 spans 18 amino acids. Germline assignment: CDR1 MGHDK and CDR2 SYGVNS. Losses at the gene ends were 4 bases for V and 9 bases for J; bases not matched to a gene: 22. CDR3 coding DNA: TGTGCCAGCAGTGGATTCCACCCGGCCGGGACAGGGTTTCACGCGCAGTACTTC. The encoded protein is CASSGFHPAGTGFHAQYF.

This clone was seen more than once but under ten times. The chain recombines TRBV2 with TRBJ1-3; no definite D call. The CDR3 contains 10 residues. The V end was cut by 7 bases, the J end by 8 bases, with 6 bases between. CDR1 is SNHLY, CDR2 FYNNEI, per germline. The CDR3 loop reads CASTPYTIYF. CDR3 bases: TGTGCCAGCACCCCTTACACCATATATTTT.

This chain uses TRBV6-5 with TRBJ1-6, with 9 bases lining up with TRBD1. The CDR3 loop spans 14 amino acids. Germline V gene data show CDR1 as MNHEY and CDR2 as SVGAGI. V lost 7 bases to trimming and J lost 7 bases; unmatched junction nucleotides: 5. CDR3 protein: CASKQGAENSPLHF. The CDR3 coding sequence is TGTGCCAGCAAACAGGGGGCAGAGAATTCACCCCTCCACTTT.

This clone has only one observation. DNA for the CDR3: TGTGCCAGCAGCGTTAACGATTACTACTCTGGAAACACCATATATTTT. Translation gives CASSVNDYYSGNTIYF. The V and J genes are TRBV9 and TRBJ1-3; unclear D gene. The germline V and J ends were trimmed by 2 bases and 0 bases, with 12 bases remaining between them. CDR3 size: 16 residues. CDR1 is SGDLS, CDR2 YYNGEE, per germline. The full variable domain, its missing parts supplied by reference TRBV9 and TRBJ1-3, is DSGVTQTPKHLITATGQRVTLRCSPRSGDLSVYWYQQSLDQGLQFLIQYYNGEERAKGNILERFSAQQFPDLHSELNLSSLELGDSALYFCASSVNDYYSGNTIYFGEGSWLTVV.

This chain connects TRBV19 to TRBJ2-6; 8 bases align to TRBD1. V lost 5 bases to trimming and J lost 7 bases; unmatched junction nucleotides: 7. This CDR3 is 15 amino acids long. Per germline, CDR1 LNHDA and CDR2 SQIVND (reference sequence). The CDR3: CASSASTGVANVLTF. The CDR3 DNA follows: TGTGCCAGTAGTGCCTCGACAGGGGTAGCCAACGTCCTGACTTTC.

This clone was recorded only once. The V call is TRBV6-1, the J call TRBJ2-5; a weak D match, TRBD2 (5 bases). The CDR3 spans 11 residues. The germline V gene has CDR1 MNHNS and CDR2 SASEGT. V dropped 0 bases and J dropped 11 bases, with 7 bases sitting between them. The DNA of the CDR3 is TGTGCCAGCAGTGAAGCGTGGGAGCAGTACTTC. Translated, it gives CASSEAWEQYF.